This record concerns one T cell receptor (beta chain) sequence. This clone appeared a few times. No cognate antigen has been identified for it. One base away there is no much larger clone; base qualities are not given. The time point label of this sample denotes: cells obtained before transplantation from donor or recipient. CD3+CD4+ and CD3+CD8+ populations were FACS-sorted from unstimulated pre-transplant donor and recipient cells taken from spleen or lymph nodes. The sample comes from a study of graft-versus-host responses after intestinal transplantation (dated by TCRdb to about 2021). Study-wide context: Multivisceral, liver-intestinal, or isolated intestinal transplants were received by the recipients. Every recipient was given anti-thymocyte globulin induction, followed by around three years of maintenance tacrolimus and steroids. A peak of at least 4% donor T cells among recipient peripheral blood mononuclear cells was the definition used for donor T cell macrochimerism. Rather than going through the commercial service, samples from a few later patients were sequenced in-house on an Illumina MiSeq and processed with MiXCR. To identify alloreactive clones, pre-transplant mixed lymphocyte reaction products were sequenced and compared with unstimulated pre-transplant donor and recipient T cells. After intestinal transplantation, graft-versus-host and host-versus-graft alloreactive T cell clones were followed in the graft, circulation and bone marrow using bulk TCR-beta CDR3 sequencing. The cohort enrolled 24 intestinal transplant recipients, one of whom was a retransplant, and a few patients without pretransplant specimens were excluded. The study at large found these results: Patients with donor T cell macrochimerism had high GvH to HvG T cell clonal ratios in their allografts. Early after transplant, peak levels of circulating GvH clones were found to be associated with declines in HvG clones. The relatively low number and heterogeneity of intestinal transplant patients limited the conclusions. GvH clones were detected in recipient bone marrow, and some of these GvH clones were observed earlier in ileal mucosa or blood, consistent with an intestinal mucosal origin.

Library creation used the immunoSEQ multiplex PCR assay. In most patients, genomic DNA was isolated using the Qiagen DNeasy Blood and Tissue Kit and sent frozen to Adaptive Biotechnologies for TCR sequencing. For most patients, high-throughput TCR-beta CDR3 sequencing of genomic DNA was performed by Adaptive Biotechnologies. Turning to the authors' computational methods: Adaptive's ImmunoSEQ software supplied the TCR sequencing data for around 17 patients, while MiXCR and VDJtools were used to process a few other patients. CD4 versus CD8 sorting errors were corrected by removing sequences found in both subsets at a frequency ratio below 5:1. CDR3 nucleotide sequences shared by donor and recipient were removed because the origin of these sequences could not be assigned. To count as alloreactive, a clone needed at least 2-fold expansion over unstimulated cells and a minimum CFSE-low frequency of 0.002% (template counts) or 0.001% (read counts). Mappable clones were those detected in sequenced pre-transplant spleen, lymph node, or MLR CFSE-low populations of the donor or recipient. Cumulative frequency of alloreactive clones was calculated as a percentage of all sequences weighted by copy number. In TCRdb, the immuneACCESS table is reduced to in-frame sequences with V and J assigned. These tables do not hold every clone; where another copy was compared, an unresolved V gene accounts for under half, and the others remain unexplained. That table furnishes V, J and clone size, whereas the DNA furnished D and trimming. The table for this sample lists under 100,000 clones; approximately 82% of them were counted only once. Jointly, the top ten make up 0.65% to 0.85% of the sample.

This clonotype originated in a human donor who received an intestinal transplant. The specimen was unstimulated CD4+ T cells sorted from spleen or lymph node cells, collected before intestinal transplant.

CDR3 reads: CASSLALRSTDTQYF. The DNA sequence is TGCGCCAGCAGCTTGGCTCTGCGGAGCACAGATACGCAGTATTTT. The rearrangement joined TRBV5-1 to TRBJ2-3, with an unclear D gene assignment. CDR1 and CDR2, looked up from the germline V gene, are SGHRS and YFSETQ. CDR3 length: 15 amino acids, cysteine to phenylalanine. The kept DNA is CDR3 alone, 45 bases in frame from the first base. The germline ends are 8 bases apart after V is trimmed by 0 bases and J by 0 bases.